This TCR beta chain was sequenced during a study of blood T cell repertoires in COVID-19. Overall study context: The samples span acute and convalescent COVID-19 from the United States, Italy and Spain. Sources were T cells, B-cell-depleted T cells, or PBMCs; the material itself was cDNA or gDNA.

The CDR3 spans 14 residues. The V end was cut by 5 bases, the J end by 4 bases, with 13 bases between. The germline V gene has CDR1 KGHDR and CDR2 SFDVKD. In the study's own analysis: Cell counts per sample came from amplifying reference gene primers. Only in-frame clones appear in the TCRdb table, and some are missing; sequencing was by immunoSEQ multiplex PCR. For V, J and clone size, that table is used; D and trimming come from the DNA. The table lists roughly 250,000 clones, just over 90% of them singletons, with under 2.5% in the top ten. Recovered status in Cohort 3 required two negative PCRs, clearance, or symptom resolution.

This sequence was found in a woman between 18 and 29 years old who had recovered from COVID-19. V gene TRBV24-1 combines with J gene TRBJ1-2; D not resolved. Sample: PBMCs or T cells enriched from blood (not recorded which). The CDR3 DNA follows: TGTGCCACCAGTGTGGGCCCACCAACCTATGGCTACACCTTC. Its protein product is CATSVGPPTYGYTF.